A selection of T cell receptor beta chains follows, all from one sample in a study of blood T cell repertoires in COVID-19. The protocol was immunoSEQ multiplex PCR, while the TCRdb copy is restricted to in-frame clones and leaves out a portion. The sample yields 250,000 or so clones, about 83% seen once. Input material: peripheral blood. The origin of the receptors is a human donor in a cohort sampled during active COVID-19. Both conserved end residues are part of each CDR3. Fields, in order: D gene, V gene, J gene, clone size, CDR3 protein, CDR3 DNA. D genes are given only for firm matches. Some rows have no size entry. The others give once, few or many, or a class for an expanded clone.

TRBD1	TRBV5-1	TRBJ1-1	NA	CASSLVQGPNTEAFF	TGCGCCAGCAGCTTGGTACAGGGGCCGAACACTGAAGCTTTCTTT
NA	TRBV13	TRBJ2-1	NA	CASSLRLDEQFF	TGTGCCAGCAGCTTACGACTTGATGAGCAGTTCTTC
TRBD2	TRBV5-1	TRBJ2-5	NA	CASRTSGETGETQYF	TGCGCCAGCCGGACTAGCGGGGAGACAGGGGAGACCCAGTACTTC
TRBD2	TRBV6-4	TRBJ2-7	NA	CASSDGTSAYEQYF	TGTGCCAGCAGTGACGGGACTAGCGCCTACGAGCAGTACTTC
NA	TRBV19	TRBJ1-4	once	CASSMQEKLFF	TGTGCCAGTAGTATGCAGGAAAAACTGTTTTTT
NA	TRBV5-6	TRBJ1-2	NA	CASSPRVDNYGYTF	TGTGCCAGCAGCCCCCGCGTTGATAACTATGGCTACACCTTC
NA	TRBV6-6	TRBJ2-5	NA	CASSTVRDKIKETQYF	TGTGCCAGCAGTACCGTCCGGGACAAGATTAAAGAGACCCAGTACTTC
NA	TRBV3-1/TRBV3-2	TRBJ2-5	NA	CASSRVGGARLQETQYF	TGTGCCAGCAGCCGAGTAGGGGGGGCGAGGCTCCAAGAGACCCAGTACTTC
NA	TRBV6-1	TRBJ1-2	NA	CASSESRDYGYTF	TGTGCCAGCAGTGAAAGCAGGGACTATGGCTACACCTTC
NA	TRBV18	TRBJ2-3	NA	CASSPFSDPTDTQYF	TGTGCCAGCTCACCATTTAGCGACCCTACAGATACGCAGTATTTT
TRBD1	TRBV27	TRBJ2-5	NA	CASSGTGGWQETQYF	TGTGCCAGCAGTGGGACAGGGGGCTGGCAAGAGACCCAGTACTTC
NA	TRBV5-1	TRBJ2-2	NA	CASSPGGTVEPNTGELFF	TGCGCCAGCAGCCCCGGCGGGACGGTGGAACCGAACACCGGGGAGCTGTTTTTT
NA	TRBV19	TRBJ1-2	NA	CASSTDGTEYGYTF	TGTGCCAGTAGTACGGACGGGACTGAGTATGGCTACACCTTC
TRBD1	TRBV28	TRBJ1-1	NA	CASSQGDNTEAFF	TGTGCCAGCAGCCAGGGGGACAACACTGAAGCTTTCTTT
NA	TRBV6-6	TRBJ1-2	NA	CASTSVNYGYTF	TGTGCCAGCACATCAGTTAACTATGGCTACACCTTC
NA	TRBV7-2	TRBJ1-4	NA	CASTQGATNEKLFF	TGTGCCAGCACGCAGGGTGCAACTAATGAAAAACTGTTTTTT
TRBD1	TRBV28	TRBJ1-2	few	CASSATGGDRNTF	TGTGCCAGCAGTGCGACAGGGGGCGATCGTAACACCTTC
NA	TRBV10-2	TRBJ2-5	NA	CASRARGWETQYF	TGCGCCAGCAGGGCCAGGGGATGGGAGACCCAGTACTTC
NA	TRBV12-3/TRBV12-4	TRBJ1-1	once	CASSLEWSTEAFF	TGTGCCAGCAGTTTAGAGTGGAGCACTGAAGCTTTCTTT
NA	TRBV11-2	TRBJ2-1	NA	CASRGLKLGNEQFF	TGTGCCAGCAGGGGACTGAAGTTGGGGAATGAGCAGTTCTTC
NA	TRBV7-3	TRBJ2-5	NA	CASSLSREETQYF	TGTGCCAGCAGCTTGTCCAGGGAAGAGACCCAGTACTTC
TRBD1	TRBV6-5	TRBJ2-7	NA	CASSAGTGHEQYF	TGTGCCAGCAGCGCCGGGACAGGGCACGAGCAGTACTTC
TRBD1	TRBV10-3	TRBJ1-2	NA	CAIGQGARVGGYTF	TGTGCCATTGGACAGGGGGCGCGGGTGGGTGGCTACACCTTC
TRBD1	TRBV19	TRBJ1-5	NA	CASSLGQGSNQPQHF	TGTGCCAGTAGCCTGGGACAGGGGTCCAATCAGCCCCAGCATTTT
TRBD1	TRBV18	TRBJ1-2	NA	CASSPGTGTDYGYTF	TGTGCCAGCTCACCAGGAACCGGGACAGACTATGGCTACACCTTC
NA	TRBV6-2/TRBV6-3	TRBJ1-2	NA	CASSPAGVLNYGYTF	TGTGCCAGCAGTCCGGCCGGGGTCCTTAACTATGGCTACACCTTC
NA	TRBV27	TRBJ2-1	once	CASSREGLSYNEQFF	TGTGCCAGCAGTCGAGAAGGACTCTCCTACAATGAGCAGTTCTTC
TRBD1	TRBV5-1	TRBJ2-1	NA	CASGGQGAPYNEQFF	TGCGCCAGCGGGGGGCAGGGGGCGCCCTACAATGAGCAGTTCTTC
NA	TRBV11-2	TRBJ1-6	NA	CASSLTGQHNSPLHF	TGTGCCAGCAGCTTAACAGGGCAGCATAATTCACCCCTCCACTTT
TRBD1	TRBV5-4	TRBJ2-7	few	CASSQGQGNYEQYF	TGTGCCAGCAGCCAGGGACAGGGTAACTACGAGCAGTACTTC
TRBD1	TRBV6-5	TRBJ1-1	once	CASSSRQGTEAFF	TGTGCCAGCAGTTCCAGACAGGGGACTGAAGCTTTCTTT
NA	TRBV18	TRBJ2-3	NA	CASSPPSTDTQYF	TGTGCCAGCTCACCTCCTTCCACAGATACGCAGTATTTT
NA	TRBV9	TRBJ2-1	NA	CASSVGLPPTHNEQFF	TGTGCCAGCAGCGTAGGACTACCCCCCACCCACAATGAGCAGTTCTTC
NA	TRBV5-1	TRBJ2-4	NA	CASSLQDSKNIQYF	TGCGCCAGCAGCTTGCAAGACAGCAAAAACATTCAGTACTTC
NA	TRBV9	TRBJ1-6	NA	CASSVGEGTALRPLHF	TGTGCCAGCAGCGTAGGGGAGGGGACCGCACTTAGACCCCTCCACTTT
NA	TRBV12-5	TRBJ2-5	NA	CASGLYPGQKYQETQYF	TGTGCTAGTGGTTTGTACCCGGGACAAAAGTACCAAGAGACCCAGTACTTC
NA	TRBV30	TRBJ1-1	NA	CAWIKKTLNTEAFF	TGTGCCTGGATCAAAAAGACACTGAACACTGAAGCTTTCTTT
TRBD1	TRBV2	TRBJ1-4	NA	CASRQGATNEKLFF	TGTGCCAGCCGACAGGGGGCAACTAATGAAAAACTGTTTTTT
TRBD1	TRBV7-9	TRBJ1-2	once	CASSPGTGYGYTF	TGTGCCAGCAGCCCAGGGACAGGCTATGGCTACACCTTC
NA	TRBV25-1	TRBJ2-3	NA	CASSQDSGADTQYF	TGTGCCAGCAGTCAAGATTCAGGGGCTGATACGCAGTATTTT
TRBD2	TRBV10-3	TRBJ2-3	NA	CAISESQGAGGADTQYF	TGTGCCATCAGTGAGTCCCAAGGAGCGGGAGGGGCAGATACGCAGTATTTT
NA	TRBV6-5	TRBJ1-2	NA	CASQDTSYGYTF	TGTGCCAGCCAGGATACGTCTTATGGCTACACCTTC
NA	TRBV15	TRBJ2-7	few	CATSRDAGPTYEQYF	TGTGCCACCAGCAGAGATGCGGGACCTACCTACGAGCAGTACTTC
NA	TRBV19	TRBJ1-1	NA	CASSGKRGAGSTEAFF	TGTGCCAGTAGTGGCAAACGGGGGGCTGGGAGCACTGAAGCTTTCTTT
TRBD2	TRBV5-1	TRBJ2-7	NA	CASSPTGGLAYEQYF	TGCGCCAGCAGCCCCACTGGGGGACTAGCCTACGAGCAGTACTTC
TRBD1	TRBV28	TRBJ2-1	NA	CASSLGDRGNNEQFF	TGTGCCAGCAGTTTAGGGGACAGGGGAAACAATGAGCAGTTCTTC
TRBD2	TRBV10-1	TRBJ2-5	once	CASSPGLAGAETQYF	TGCGCCAGCAGCCCTGGACTAGCGGGAGCTGAGACCCAGTACTTC
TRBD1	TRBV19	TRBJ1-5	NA	CASSSADRLNQPQHF	TGTGCCAGTTCGTCTGCGGACAGGCTAAATCAGCCCCAGCATTTT
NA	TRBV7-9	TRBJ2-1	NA	CASSLTGAPEEQFF	TGTGCCAGCAGCTTAACAGGAGCCCCTGAAGAGCAGTTCTTC
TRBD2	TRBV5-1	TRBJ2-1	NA	CASSWSGGAYNEQFF	TGCGCCAGCAGCTGGAGCGGGGGGGCCTACAATGAGCAGTTCTTC
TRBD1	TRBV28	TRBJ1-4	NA	CASSFRGLREKLFF	TGTGCCAGCAGTTTCAGGGGGCTCAGAGAAAAACTGTTTTTT
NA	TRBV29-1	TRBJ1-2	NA	CSGGEGYTF	TGCAGTGGTGGTGAGGGCTACACCTTC
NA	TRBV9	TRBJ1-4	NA	CASSYGEEGEKLFF	TGTGCCAGCAGCTACGGGGAGGAGGGTGAAAAACTGTTTTTT
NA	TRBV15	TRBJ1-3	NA	CATIQGAGAPGNTIYF	TGTGCCACCATCCAAGGGGCAGGGGCCCCTGGAAACACCATATATTTT
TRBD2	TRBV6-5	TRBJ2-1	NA	CASSKGLAEYNEQFF	TGTGCCAGCAGTAAGGGACTAGCGGAATACAATGAGCAGTTCTTC